A single sample gave rise to the 14 T cell receptor beta chains below, sequenced in a study of shared clonotypes between healthy human individuals. The protocol was immunoSEQ multiplex PCR, while the TCRdb copy is restricted to in-frame clones and leaves out a portion. The sample contains about 770,000 clones, 55% to 80% of which appear only once. Sequencing was carried out using memory CD4+ T cells sorted from blood. Subset indicated: CD45RA-negative fraction. Receptors originate from a woman in her thirties in good health.

This chain joins TRBV30 and TRBJ2-1; D unresolved. Trimming shortened V by 0 bases and J by 8 bases, and 14 bases separated the two germline ends. The V gene's germline CDR1 is GTSNPN and CDR2 SVGIG (reference sequence). This CDR3 has 14 residues. The CDR3 here is CAWSVNAQLDEQFF. The CDR3 bases are TGTGCCTGGAGTGTCAACGCCCAGCTGGATGAGCAGTTCTTC.

This clone occurred once. The V call is TRBV7-2, the J call TRBJ1-3; weak D call: TRBD1 (5 bases). This CDR3 is 14 amino acids long. Between the trimmed V and J ends, which lost 2 bases and 5 bases, there was a span of 10 bases. The germline CDR1 and CDR2 sequences are SGHTA and FQGNSA. CDR3: CASSLSGHRNTIYF. In nucleotides, the CDR3 is TGTGCCAGCAGCTTATCCGGACACCGAAACACCATATATTTT.

V is TRBV30 and J is TRBJ1-2; D gene ambiguous. CDR1 is GTSNPN, CDR2 SVGIG, per germline (reference sequence). The CDR3 is made up of 13 amino acids. V lost 3 bases, J lost 5 bases, and 13 bases lay in between. The CDR3 loop reads CAWRQTASYGYTF. The CDR3 DNA sequence: TGTGCCTGGAGACAGACCGCCTCGTATGGCTACACCTTC.

The chain uses TRBV28 and TRBJ1-4, with 10 nucleotides matching TRBD1. CDR3 size: 17 residues. The V gene end was trimmed by 5 bases and the J gene end by 10 bases; junction bases not matched to a gene: 16. Germline CDR1 reads MDHEN; CDR2 reads SYDVKM. CDR3: CASSPARQGAPNGKLFF. The DNA for the CDR3 is TGTGCCAGCAGTCCCGCCCGACAGGGGGCTCCCAACGGAAAACTGTTTTTT. Together with reference TRBV28 and TRBJ1-4, the CDR3 gives the full variable domain: DVKVTQSSRYLVKRTGEKVFLECVQDMDHENMFWYRQDPGLGLRLIYFSYDVKMKEKGDIPEGYSVSREKKERFSLILESASTNQTSMYLCASSPARQGAPNGKLFFGSGTQLSVL.

The chain employs TRBV28 and TRBJ2-7, with D maybe TRBD1 (5 bases). Trimming took 9 bases from V and 2 from J, leaving 20 bases between them. In germline, CDR1 is MDHEN, CDR2 SYDVKM. The CDR3 runs to 15 residues. The CDR3 DNA reads as TGTGCCAGTCTAACTTTCAGGACACCGCCCTACGAGCAGTACTTC. As protein: CASLTFRTPPYEQYF.

The chain has TRBV2 and TRBJ1-1; D unclear. Germline V gene data show CDR1 as SNHLY and CDR2 as FYNNEI. Trimming removed 6 bases at V and 7 bases at J, with 24 bases between. The CDR3 consists of 16 residues. The CDR3 coding sequence is TGTGCCAGCAGATCCCGACTAAAACAGACCGCGCTTGAAGCTTTCTTT. The encoded protein is CASRSRLKQTALEAFF.

The chain has TRBV27 and TRBJ2-5; D is possibly TRBD1 or TRBD2 (6 bases each). The CDR3 runs 15 residues. Trimming took 4 bases from V and 6 from J, leaving 18 bases between them. From germline, CDR1 is MNHEY and CDR2 SMNVEV (reference sequence). DNA of the CDR3: TGTGCCAGCAGTTCTAACCTCGGGGGCCTAAAGACCCAGTACTTC. The encoded protein is CASSSNLGGLKTQYF.

This rearrangement joins TRBV2 to TRBJ2-1; D gene uncertain. The CDR3 extends over 12 amino acids. The ends were cut back, 5 bases at V and 4 bases at J, with 6 bases in the middle. The germline gives CDR1 SNHLY, CDR2 FYNNEI. The CDR3: CASSPDYNEQFF. CDR3 DNA sequence: TGTGCCAGCAGTCCAGATTACAATGAGCAGTTCTTC.

This clone has a single count. The chain uses TRBV11-2 and TRBJ2-5; the match to TRBD1 covers 12 bases. V lost 4 bases, J lost 2 bases, and 2 bases stayed unmatched. Germline V lookup: CDR1 SGHAT, CDR2 FQNNGV. The CDR3 runs to 15 residues. In nucleotides, the CDR3 is TGTGCCAGCAGCTCGGGACAGGGGGCACAAGAGACCCAGTACTTC. Translation gives CASSSGQGAQETQYF.

Remarks on this clone: The same CDR3 also results from other DNA sequences found in this sample. This chain joins TRBV10-1 and TRBJ2-7; possible D gene TRBD1, 5 bases. The CDR3 runs to 13 residues. Trimming removed 3 bases at V and 3 bases at J, with 9 bases between. The V gene's germline CDR1 is WNHNN and CDR2 SYGVQD (reference sequence). This chain's CDR3 is CASSESGRYEQYF. The CDR3 DNA sequence: TGCGCCAGCAGTGAATCAGGGCGCTACGAGCAGTACTTC.

The V and J genes are TRBV9 and TRBJ1-2; no firm D call. With 3 bases removed from V and 4 bases from J, the gap between germline ends came to 13 bases. CDR1 is SGDLS and CDR2 is YYNGEE in the germline V gene. CDR3 size: 14 residues. The CDR3 DNA reads TGTGCCAGCAGCGCCGGAACCCCGGGCTATGGCTACACCTTC. Translation: CASSAGTPGYGYTF.

J is TRBJ2-7 and V is TRBV19; the D gene is possibly TRBD2 (5 bases). The germline V and J ends were trimmed by 0 bases and 2 bases, with 14 bases remaining between them. Germline loops: CDR1 LNHDA, CDR2 SQIVND (reference sequence). The CDR3 is 16 residues long. The CDR3 is CASSIESGPGTYEQYF. The CDR3 DNA is TGTGCCAGTAGTATAGAAAGCGGCCCCGGCACCTACGAGCAGTACTTC.

Remarks on this clone: Different DNA sequences within this sample yield the same CDR3. The rearrangement links TRBV5-1 to TRBJ1-1; 7 nucleotides align to TRBD1. J was trimmed by 4 bases and V by 0 bases; bases with no gene match: 3. CDR1 and CDR2 (germline): SGHRS, YFSETQ. This CDR3 comprises 14 residues. The DNA for the CDR3 is TGCGCCAGCAGCTTGGACCCAGGGGGCACTGAAGCTTTCTTT. This translates into CASSLDPGGTEAFF.

This clone was found a few times. The chain is built from TRBV4-1 and TRBJ1-5; possibly TRBD1 for D (6 bases). Germline V gives CDR1 MGHRA, CDR2 YSYEKL. The V and J ends lost 4 bases and 0 bases respectively, with 13 bases between them. There are 16 residues in the CDR3. The CDR3 here is CASSPGQTYSNQPQHF. DNA of the CDR3: TGCGCCAGCAGCCCAGGACAGACTTATAGCAATCAGCCCCAGCATTTT.